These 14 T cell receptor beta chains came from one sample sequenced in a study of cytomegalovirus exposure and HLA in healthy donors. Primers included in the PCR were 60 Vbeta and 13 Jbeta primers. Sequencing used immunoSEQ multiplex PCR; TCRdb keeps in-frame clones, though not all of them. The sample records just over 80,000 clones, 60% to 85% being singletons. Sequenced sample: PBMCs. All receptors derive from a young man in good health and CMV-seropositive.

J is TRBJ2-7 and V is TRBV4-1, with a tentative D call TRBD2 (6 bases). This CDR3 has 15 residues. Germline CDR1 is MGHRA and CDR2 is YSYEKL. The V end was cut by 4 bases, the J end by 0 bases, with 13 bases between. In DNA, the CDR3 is TGCGCCAGCAGCCGAGCTAGCGAGAGCTCCTACGAGCAGTACTTC. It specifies CASSRASESSYEQYF.

The CDR3 region has the DNA TGTGCCAGCAGTGAAATACCCAGGGGGCGGGGAAGAGCTTTCTTT. This codes for CASSEIPRGRGRAFF. The J gene is TRBJ1-1, the V gene TRBV6-1, with TRBD1 identical over 8 bases. CDR1 is MNHNS and CDR2 is SASEGT in the germline V gene. The CDR3 is 15 amino acids. V was clipped by 2 bases and J by 10 bases; unmatched bases: 12.

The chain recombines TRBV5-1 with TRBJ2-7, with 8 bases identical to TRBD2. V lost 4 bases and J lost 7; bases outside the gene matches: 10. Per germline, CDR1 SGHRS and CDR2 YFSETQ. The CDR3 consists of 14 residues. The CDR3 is CASSPGAGVGEQYF. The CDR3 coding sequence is TGCGCCAGCAGCCCTGGAGCGGGAGTGGGTGAGCAGTACTTC.

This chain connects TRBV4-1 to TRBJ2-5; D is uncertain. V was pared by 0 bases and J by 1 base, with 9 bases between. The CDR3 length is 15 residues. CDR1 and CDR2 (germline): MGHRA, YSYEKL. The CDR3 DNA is TGCGCCAGCAGCCAAGATCGGAGTTTCCAAGAGACCCAGTACTTC. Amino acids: CASSQDRSFQETQYF.

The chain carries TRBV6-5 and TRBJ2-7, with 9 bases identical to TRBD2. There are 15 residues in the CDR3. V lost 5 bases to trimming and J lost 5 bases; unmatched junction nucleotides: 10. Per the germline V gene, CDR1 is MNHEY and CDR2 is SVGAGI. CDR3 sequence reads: CASSALSGSADEQYF. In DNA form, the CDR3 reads TGTGCCAGCAGTGCCCTTAGCGGGAGCGCCGACGAGCAGTACTTC.

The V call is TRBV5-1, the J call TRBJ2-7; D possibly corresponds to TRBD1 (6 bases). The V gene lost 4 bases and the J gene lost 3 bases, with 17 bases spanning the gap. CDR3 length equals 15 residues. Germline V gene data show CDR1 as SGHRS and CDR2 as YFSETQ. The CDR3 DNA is TGCGCCAGCAGCAATGGGGGCAAAATTCTCTACGAGCAGTACTTC. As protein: CASSNGGKILYEQYF.

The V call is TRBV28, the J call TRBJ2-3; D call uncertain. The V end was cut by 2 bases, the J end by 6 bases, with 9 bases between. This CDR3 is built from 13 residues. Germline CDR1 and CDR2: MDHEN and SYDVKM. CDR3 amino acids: CASSLARSDTQYF. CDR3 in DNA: TGTGCCAGCAGTTTAGCTAGATCTGATACGCAGTATTTT.

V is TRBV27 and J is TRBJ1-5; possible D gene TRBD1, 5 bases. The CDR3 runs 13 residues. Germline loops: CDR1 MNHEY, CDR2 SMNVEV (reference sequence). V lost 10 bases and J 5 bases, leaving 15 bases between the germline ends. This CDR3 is CATRRVSDQPQHF. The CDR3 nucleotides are TGTGCCACGCGCAGGGTTTCGGATCAGCCCCAGCATTTT.

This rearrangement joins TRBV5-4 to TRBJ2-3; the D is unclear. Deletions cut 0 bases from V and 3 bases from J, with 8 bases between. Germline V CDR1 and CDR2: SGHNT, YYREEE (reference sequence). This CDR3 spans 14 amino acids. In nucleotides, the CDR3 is TGTGCCAGCAGCTTGGTTGGCCAGACAGATACGCAGTATTTT. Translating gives CASSLVGQTDTQYF.

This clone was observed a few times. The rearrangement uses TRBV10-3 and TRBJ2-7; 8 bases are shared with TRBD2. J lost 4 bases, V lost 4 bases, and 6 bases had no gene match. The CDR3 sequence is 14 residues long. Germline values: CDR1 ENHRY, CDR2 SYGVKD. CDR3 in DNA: TGTGCCATCAGTGTTGCGGGGGGCGAGTACGAGCAGTACTTC. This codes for CAISVAGGEYEQYF.

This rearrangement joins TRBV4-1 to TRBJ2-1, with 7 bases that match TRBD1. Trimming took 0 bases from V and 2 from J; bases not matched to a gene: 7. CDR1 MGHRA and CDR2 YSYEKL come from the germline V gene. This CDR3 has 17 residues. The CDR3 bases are TGCGCCAGCAGCCAAGAAACCCCAGGGGGAGCCTACAATGAGCAGTTCTTC. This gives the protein CASSQETPGGAYNEQFF.

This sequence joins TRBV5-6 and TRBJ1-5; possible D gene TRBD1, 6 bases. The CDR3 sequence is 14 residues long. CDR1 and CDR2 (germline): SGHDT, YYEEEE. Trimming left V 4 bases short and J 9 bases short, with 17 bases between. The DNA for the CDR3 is TGTGCCAGCAGCCCTGGACAGTTAGGTTGGCCCCAGCATTTT. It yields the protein CASSPGQLGWPQHF. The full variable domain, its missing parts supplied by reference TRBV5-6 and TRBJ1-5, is DAGVTQSPTHLIKTRGQQVTLRCSPKSGHDTVSWYQQALGQGPQFIFQYYEEEERQRGNFPDRFSGHQFPNYSSELNVNALLLGDSALYLCASSPGQLGWPQHFGDGTRLSIL.

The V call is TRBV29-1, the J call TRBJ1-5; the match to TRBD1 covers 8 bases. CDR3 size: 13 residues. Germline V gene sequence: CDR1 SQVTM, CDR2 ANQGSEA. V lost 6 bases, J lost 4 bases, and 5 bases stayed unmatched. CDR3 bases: TGCAGCGTCTGGACAGGGCCTAATCAGCCCCAGCATTTT. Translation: CSVWTGPNQPQHF. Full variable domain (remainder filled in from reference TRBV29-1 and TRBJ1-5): SAVISQKPSRDICQRGTSLTIQCQVDSQVTMMFWYRQQPGQSLTLIATANQGSEATYESGFVIDKFPISRPNLTFSTLTVSNMSPEDSSIYLCSVWTGPNQPQHFGDGTRLSIL.

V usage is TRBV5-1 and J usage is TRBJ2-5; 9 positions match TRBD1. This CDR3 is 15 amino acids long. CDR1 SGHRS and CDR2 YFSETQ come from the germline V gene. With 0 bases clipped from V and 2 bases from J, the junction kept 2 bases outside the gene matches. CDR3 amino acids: CASSLGGTGQETQYF. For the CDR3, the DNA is TGCGCCAGCAGCTTGGGAGGGACAGGGCAAGAGACCCAGTACTTC.